One TCR beta chain is described in this entry. Its antigen remains unidentified. V was cut by 2 bases and J by 6 bases, with 10 bases left in between. The CDR3 contains 12 residues. Germline V gene lookup returns CDR1 GTSNPN and CDR2 SVGIG (reference sequence). TCRdb's copy holds only in-frame clones and misses some; the assay was immunoSEQ multiplex PCR. Of 40,000 to 55,000 clones listed, 80% are singletons. The data were obtained in a study of memory CD4+ T cells and cytomegalovirus serostatus. About the study: This sample comes from healthy Belgian adults, eight or nine CMV seropositive, about 23 seronegative.

The sort gate was single viable CD3+CD4+CD8-CD45RO+ cells for memory CD4+ T cells. CD4+ T cells were isolated by positive magnetic selection. Notes on the study in general: Suggested: most of the CMV-linked TCR signature lies in CD4+ memory cells. Of 150 to 200 reported CMV TCRbeta sequences, 55 to 80 were found in memory CD4+ repertoires.

The TCR comes from an adult in good health and CMV-seropositive. Sequencing was carried out using memory CD4+ T cells from blood. V and J are TRBV30 and TRBJ1-2; D remains unclear. The CDR3 sequence is CAWSRQMNGYTF. CDR3 in DNA: TGTGCCTGGAGTCGGCAGATGAATGGCTACACCTTC.